One sample yielded the 12 T cell receptor beta chains listed below, sequenced in a study of cytomegalovirus exposure and HLA in healthy donors. TCRdb keeps only in-frame clones here, not all; method: immunoSEQ multiplex PCR. The sample records 100,000 to 120,000 clones, around nine tenths being singletons. Sequencing was done on a sample of PBMCs. Receptors were obtained from a young woman in good health and CMV-seropositive.

This chain uses TRBV7-9 with TRBJ2-7, with TRBD2 identical over 8 bases. The length of the CDR3 is 15 residues. The germline V gene has CDR1 SEHNR and CDR2 FQNEAQ (reference sequence). Trimming cost V 2 bases and J 1 base; bases outside gene matches: 4. CDR3 DNA: TGTGCCAGCAGCTTAAGGGCTAGCGGGTCCTACGAGCAGTACTTC. Protein sequence: CASSLRASGSYEQYF.

This clone was seen more than once but under ten times. V and J are TRBV7-3 and TRBJ2-1, with 9 bases identical to TRBD1. CDR1 is SGHTA, CDR2 FQGTGA, per germline. V lost 5 bases to trimming and J lost 0 bases; unmatched junction nucleotides: 2. This CDR3 contains 15 residues. CDR3 amino acids: CASSPDRGSYNEQFF. The CDR3 region has the DNA TGTGCCAGCAGCCCGGACAGGGGCTCCTACAATGAGCAGTTCTTC.

The rearrangement uses TRBV15 and TRBJ2-5; TRBD2 matches at 12 bases. Germline loops: CDR1 LNHNV, CDR2 YYDKDF (reference sequence). V shed 4 bases and J 3 bases; nucleotides not matched to a gene: 6. The CDR3 is 16 residues long. CDR3 nucleotide sequence: TGTGCCACCAGCAAATACGGACTAGCGGGAAAAGAGACCCAGTACTTC. Protein: CATSKYGLAGKETQYF.

The chain combines TRBV6-1 with TRBJ1-2; the match to TRBD1 covers 7 bases. This CDR3 has 13 residues. Germline CDR1 is MNHNS and CDR2 is SASEGT. The V segment lost 5 bases and the J segment 8 bases; nucleotides outside the gene matches: 8. CDR3 sequence: CASSNRGAEGYTF. The CDR3 DNA sequence: TGTGCCAGCAGTAACAGGGGAGCGGAAGGCTACACCTTC.

The chain joins TRBV4-3 to TRBJ1-6; no reliable D call. Germline values: CDR1 LGHNA, CDR2 YSLEER. V was trimmed by 1 base and J by 2 bases, leaving 6 bases between them. The CDR3 is 15 residues long. CDR3: CASSQGRTYNSPLHF. CDR3 nucleotides: TGCGCCAGCAGCCAAGGCAGAACCTATAATTCACCCCTCCACTTT.

The chain has TRBV5-6 and TRBJ2-1, with 11 positions matching TRBD2. J lost 4 bases, V lost 2 bases, and 5 bases had no gene match. Germline lookup yields CDR1 SGHDT and CDR2 YYEEEE. This CDR3 contains 16 residues. The CDR3 region is CASSFLGLAAYNEQFF. The CDR3 DNA sequence: TGTGCCAGCAGCTTCCTGGGACTAGCGGCTTACAATGAGCAGTTCTTC. Using reference TRBV5-6 and TRBJ2-1 for the parts outside the CDR3, the full variable domain is DAGVTQSPTHLIKTRGQQVTLRCSPKSGHDTVSWYQQALGQGPQFIFQYYEEEERQRGNFPDRFSGHQFPNYSSELNVNALLLGDSALYLCASSFLGLAAYNEQFFGPGTRLTVL.

The V gene is TRBV28, the J gene TRBJ2-2; D not certain. The CDR3 sequence is 13 residues long. Germline lookup yields CDR1 MDHEN and CDR2 SYDVKM. Deletions cut 5 bases from V and 6 bases from J, with 10 bases between. The CDR3 protein is CASSGLAAGELFF. The CDR3 region has the DNA TGTGCCAGCAGTGGGTTAGCCGCCGGGGAGCTGTTTTTT. The full variable domain, its missing parts supplied by reference TRBV28 and TRBJ2-2, is DVKVTQSSRYLVKRTGEKVFLECVQDMDHENMFWYRQDPGLGLRLIYFSYDVKMKEKGDIPEGYSVSREKKERFSLILESASTNQTSMYLCASSGLAAGELFFGEGSRLTVL.

The J gene is TRBJ1-1, the V gene TRBV19; TRBD1 aligns across 10 bases. This CDR3 has 13 amino acids. Germline CDR1 is LNHDA and CDR2 is SQIVND (reference sequence). The J segment lost 10 bases and the V segment lost 3 bases, leaving 5 bases of the junction unmatched. The CDR3 coding sequence is TGTGCCAGTAGTATCGGGACAGGGGCGGGAGCTTTCTTT. Protein sequence: CASSIGTGAGAFF.

This chain connects TRBV5-1 to TRBJ2-1, with 8 bases that match TRBD2. The V and J ends lost 1 base and 4 bases, in that order; junction bases with no gene match: 4. This CDR3 spans 15 amino acids. In germline, CDR1 is SGHRS, CDR2 YFSETQ. CDR3 amino acids: CASSLTAGEYNEQFF. The CDR3 DNA sequence: TGCGCCAGCAGCTTGACAGCGGGAGAGTACAATGAGCAGTTCTTC.

The V gene is TRBV11-2, the J gene TRBJ2-1, with TRBD1 as a possible D gene (5 bases). The germline gives CDR1 SGHAT, CDR2 FQNNGV. V was pared by 5 bases and J by 0 bases, with 11 bases between. CDR3 length equals 15 residues. The CDR3 spells CASSPRQSSYNEQFF. The CDR3 DNA reads as TGTGCCAGCAGCCCTAGACAGTCCTCCTACAATGAGCAGTTCTTC.

The chain combines TRBV11-2 with TRBJ2-5; possible D gene TRBD2, 6 bases. The CDR3 is 15 residues long. With 5 bases removed from V and 5 bases from J, the gap between germline ends came to 18 bases. In germline, CDR1 is SGHAT, CDR2 FQNNGV. The CDR3 region has the DNA TGTGCCAGCAGCGTGAGGACACGGCGGGGTGAGACCCAGTACTTC. Protein: CASSVRTRRGETQYF.

The chain uses TRBV4-2 and TRBJ1-6; D may be TRBD1 (6 bases). Germline lookup yields CDR1 LGHNA and CDR2 YNFKEQ. The CDR3 contains 17 residues. V lost 0 bases to trimming and J lost 6 bases, with 15 bases between them. The DNA of the CDR3 is TGTGCCAGCAGCCAAGAGTCAGGGGCGCTGGGTAATTCACCCCTCCACTTT. Encoded protein: CASSQESGALGNSPLHF.